Listed below are T cell receptor beta chains from one sample, sequenced in a study of OX40 agonist ivuxolimab in advanced cancers. Generated by immunoSEQ multiplex PCR, the TCRdb table keeps only in-frame clones and is missing some. This sample has some 76,000 clones; over 75% occur once, and the top ten carry around 7.2%. The input for sequencing was CD4+ or CD8+ T cells sorted from blood, taken in a trial of the OX40 agonist ivuxolimab. Source of these receptors: an adult with an advanced solid tumor such as melanoma, head and neck, liver or kidney cancer. Each CDR3 is given with its conserved first and last residue. D genes are given only for firm matches. Size tells how often a clone was seen (once, few, many) or the class of an expanded clone, and some rows leave it out.

TRBV5-1	.	.	TRBJ1-3	CASSFSSTGASGNTIYF	TGCGCCAGCAGCTTTTCATCGACGGGAGCCTCTGGAAACACCATATATTTT
TRBV2	TRBD1	.	TRBJ1-5	CASSPGQGGKVLHF	TGTGCCAGTTCACCGGGACAGGGGGGTAAGGTGCTGCATTTT
TRBV30	TRBD1	.	TRBJ1-5	CAWGTGPYSNQPQHF	TGTGCCTGGGGGACAGGGCCTTATAGCAATCAGCCCCAGCATTTT
TRBV28	.	.	TRBJ2-5	CATWAWRGKQETQYF	TGTGCGACCTGGGCGTGGAGGGGGAAGCAAGAGACCCAGTACTTC
TRBV28	TRBD1	.	TRBJ1-5	CASSGGQGALRSNQPQHF	TGTGCCAGCAGTGGGGGACAGGGGGCCCTCCGTAGCAATCAGCCCCAGCATTTT
TRBV30	.	once	TRBJ1-2	CAWSVQSNYGYTF	TGTGCCTGGAGTGTGCAGTCTAACTATGGCTACACCTTC
TRBV20-1	.	.	TRBJ2-7	CSAPEGHEQYF	TGCAGTGCCCCAGAAGGACACGAGCAGTACTTC
TRBV7-9	TRBD1	.	TRBJ1-2	CASSRLRDRGLANYGYTF	TGTGCCAGCAGCCGACTCCGGGACAGGGGACTAGCTAACTATGGCTACACCTTC
TRBV30	TRBD1	.	TRBJ2-1	CAWSTLYRDRFYNEQFF	TGTGCCTGGAGTACTTTATACCGGGACAGATTTTACAATGAGCAGTTCTTC
TRBV5-1	.	.	TRBJ2-5	CASSPRGMAQYF	TGCGCCAGCAGCCCCAGGGGAATGGCCCAGTACTTC
TRBV29-1	.	.	TRBJ2-3	CSVSRDQGSDTQYF	TGCAGCGTCAGCCGGGACCAAGGATCAGATACGCAGTATTTT
TRBV4-3	TRBD2	.	TRBJ2-1	CASSHLIGTSGNEQFF	TGCGCCAGCAGCCACCTAATAGGGACTAGCGGGAATGAGCAGTTCTTC
TRBV7-8	TRBD1	once	TRBJ1-2	CASSLGTTGAGGYGYTF	TGTGCCAGCAGCTTAGGAACCACAGGGGCTGGGGGTTATGGCTACACCTTC
TRBV7-8	.	.	TRBJ2-3	CASSLYGSDTQYF	TGTGCCAGCAGCTTGTACGGCTCAGATACGCAGTATTTT
TRBV10-1	.	medium-sized	TRBJ2-7	CASRNRSSYEQYF	TGCGCCAGCAGAAACAGGAGCTCCTACGAGCAGTACTTC
TRBV2	.	once	TRBJ1-4	CASSEYGGREKLFF	TGTGCCAGCAGTGAATATGGGGGTCGGGAAAAACTGTTTTTT
TRBV28	.	.	TRBJ2-4	CASSPKRGYGGPENIQYF	TGTGCCAGCAGTCCGAAAAGGGGTTATGGGGGCCCGGAAAACATTCAGTACTTC
TRBV5-6	TRBD2	.	TRBJ2-3	CASSLTSGTGTQYF	TGTGCCAGCAGCCTGACTAGCGGCACAGGGACGCAGTATTTT
TRBV9	TRBD1	.	TRBJ1-5	CASSVATGTDQPQHF	TGTGCCAGCAGCGTAGCCACCGGGACAGATCAGCCCCAGCATTTT
TRBV27	.	.	TRBJ2-4	CASSVTRPAFTAKNIQYF	TGTGCCAGCAGTGTGACACGACCCGCCTTTACGGCCAAAAACATTCAGTACTTC
TRBV5-4	.	.	TRBJ1-1	CASSLGGQARNTEAFF	TGTGCCAGCAGCCTTGGGGGGCAGGCAAGAAACACTGAAGCTTTCTTT
TRBV19	TRBD2	.	TRBJ2-2	CATRASGGITGELFF	TGTGCCACGAGGGCGAGCGGGGGGATCACCGGGGAGCTGTTTTTT
TRBV30	.	few	TRBJ1-2	CASEGISNYGYTF	TGTGCCTCCGAGGGGATCAGTAACTATGGCTACACCTTC
TRBV18	.	.	TRBJ2-3	CASSSLRPRSTDTQYF	TGTGCCAGCTCTAGTTTGAGGCCGCGGAGCACAGATACGCAGTATTTT
TRBV14	TRBD1	.	TRBJ1-2	CASSQSRDSYGYTF	TGTGCCAGCAGCCAATCCCGGGACAGTTATGGCTACACCTTC